The T cell receptor (beta chain) under discussion was sequenced for a study of vaccination and CD4 T cells after COVID-19. About the study: Median time from COVID diagnosis to post-COVID sampling was under 120 days (35 to 161).

Sequence data for DNA of cultured CD4+ T cells were generated by the Oncomine TCR Beta short-read assay. TCRdb passed the PCR reads through MiXCR, listing each CDR3 protein once. The sample lists about 25,000 distinct CDR3 sequences; 67% were seen once. Note on this clonotype: Its matching antigen is unknown.

CDR1 is DFQATT and CDR2 is SNEGSKA in the germline V gene (reference sequence). The CDR3 totals 15 residues. V was shortened by 7 bases and J by 0 bases, with 16 bases between the two germline ends. Regarding treatment: roughly 10-day PBMC culture with coronavirus spike peptide pools or control peptides (ViraFEST assay). The V and J genes are TRBV20-1 and TRBJ2-4, with a tentative D call TRBD1 (7 bases). The sequenced sample was CD4+ T cells from blood, cultured in vitro, obtained after SARS-CoV-2 vaccination. The TCR originated in a human donor who received a COVID-19 vaccine. The CDR3 DNA reads TGCAGTGGGGGGGACAGCCTTGGAGCCAAAAACATTCAGTACTTC. This codes for CSGGDSLGAKNIQYF.